This TCR beta chain was recovered during a study of T cell repertoires in cytomegalovirus infection. Study overall: Well-studied HLA-B-restricted epitopes and recently identified HLA-C-restricted epitopes of CMV were both used in the study. Public TCR beta signatures provided an indication of both CMV infection and a matching HLA type.

Each CDR3 protein gets one entry after TCRdb re-called the reads with MiXCR. Of 49,000 or so distinct CDR3 sequences in the sample, nearly 20% were seen once. General study points: Carriage of CMV together with the relevant HLA was identifiable through cumulative public TCR beta family frequency.

About this clonotype itself: The antigen is unknown. A much larger clone lies a single base off, so this may be a read error.

Sequencing was performed on CD8+ T cells from cultured PBMCs, taken from culture after CMV antigen stimulation. This clonotype originated in a human donor in good health (CMV status not recorded). Some clones in this sample may be carry-over from other donors' samples.

CDR3 nucleotides: TGTGCCAGCACCCCGGACATATCGAACACCCGGGAGCTGTTTTTT. Its protein is CASTPDISNTRELFF. V gene TRBV7-8 combines with J gene TRBJ2-2; a weak D match, TRBD1 (5 bases). Germline assignment: CDR1 SGHVS and CDR2 FQNEAQ. The CDR3 has 15 amino acids. Filled out from reference TRBV7-8 and TRBJ2-2, the complete variable domain reads GAGVSQSPRYKVAKRGQDVALRCDPISGHVSLFWYQQALGQGPEFLTYFQNEAQLDKSGLPSDRFFAERPEGSVSTLKIQRTQQEDSAVYLCASTPDISNTRELFFGEGSRLTVL.